A single sample is the source of the 14 T cell receptor beta chains below, sequenced in a study of shared clonotypes between healthy human individuals. The table came from immunoSEQ multiplex PCR; TCRdb's copy has only in-frame clones and leaves some out. The sample includes hundreds of thousands of clones, almost 97% of them seen just once. Sequencing input: naive CD4+ T cells sorted from blood. This sample's subset: CD45RA+ positively selected. The receptors were gathered from a woman in her 30s in good health.

CDR3 coding DNA: TGTGCCTTAGGGACGGCTGCTGGTTCACCCCTCCACTTT. Translated, it gives CALGTAAGSPLHF. The chain couples TRBV30 to TRBJ1-6; TRBD1 is a possible D gene (5 bases). The V gene lost 7 bases and the J gene lost 9 bases, with 16 bases spanning the gap. Germline V gene sequence: CDR1 GTSNPN, CDR2 SVGIG (reference sequence). This CDR3 is built from 13 residues.

The chain combines TRBV5-1 with TRBJ2-7; D might be TRBD2 (6 bases). Per the germline V gene, CDR1 is SGHRS and CDR2 is YFSETQ. V lost 4 bases and J 5 bases, leaving 16 bases between the germline ends. The CDR3 totals 14 residues. CDR3 amino acids: CASSPVSASDEQYF. CDR3 nucleotide sequence: TGCGCCAGCAGCCCCGTTTCGGCTAGCGACGAGCAGTACTTC.

The V gene is TRBV7-2, the J gene TRBJ1-5; no reliable D call. This CDR3 is built from 18 residues. V was clipped by 5 bases and J by 4 bases, with 24 bases between them. Germline V gene sequence: CDR1 SGHTA, CDR2 FQGNSA. The CDR3 region is CASSQKAGHSRRNQPQHF. As DNA, the CDR3 is TGTGCCAGCAGCCAAAAGGCTGGCCATTCCCGGAGGAATCAGCCCCAGCATTTT. Full variable domain (outside the CDR3, taken from reference TRBV7-2 and TRBJ1-5): GAGVSQSPSNKVTEKGKDVELRCDPISGHTALYWYRQSLGQGLEFLIYFQGNSAPDKSGLPSDRFSAERTGGSVSTLTIQRTQQEDSAVYLCASSQKAGHSRRNQPQHFGDGTRLSIL.

The chain employs TRBV19 and TRBJ2-4, with D perhaps TRBD1 or TRBD2 (5 bases each). Germline CDR1 and CDR2: LNHDA and SQIVND (reference sequence). This CDR3 is built from 15 residues. The V and J ends lost 5 bases and 8 bases respectively, with 19 bases between them. The chain's CDR3 is CASSPPGTRRDIQYF. As DNA, the CDR3 is TGTGCCAGTAGTCCCCCGGGGACCCGGCGGGACATTCAGTACTTC. The variable domain in full, completed from reference TRBV19 and TRBJ2-4, reads DGGITQSPKYLFRKEGQNVTLSCEQNLNHDAMYWYRQDPGQGLRLIYYSQIVNDFQKGDIAEGYSVSREKKESFPLTVTSAQKNPTAFYLCASSPPGTRRDIQYFGAGTRLSVL.

Worth noting for this clone: In the same sample, other DNA sequences code for this CDR3. V usage is TRBV5-1 and J usage is TRBJ1-5, with a tentative D call TRBD1 (6 bases). The CDR3 is made up of 14 amino acids. Germline loops: CDR1 SGHRS, CDR2 YFSETQ. With 0 bases removed from V and 7 bases from J, the gap between germline ends came to 11 bases. CDR3 coding DNA: TGCGCCAGCAGCTTGGGAACAGGGTCCCAGCCCCAGCATTTT. Translation: CASSLGTGSQPQHF.

The rearrangement joins TRBV5-5 to TRBJ1-2; the match to TRBD1 covers 7 bases. There are 13 residues in the CDR3. J lost 6 bases, V lost 2 bases, and 4 bases had no gene match. Germline lookup yields CDR1 SGHKS and CDR2 YYEKEE (reference sequence). The CDR3: CASSFDRADGYTF. The CDR3 nucleotides are TGTGCCAGCAGCTTCGACAGGGCGGATGGCTACACCTTC.

Only one count was recorded for this clone. V is TRBV6-1 and J is TRBJ1-4, with D unresolved. Trimming stripped 2 bases from V and 6 bases from J, with 10 bases between. The CDR3 is 14 residues long. Per germline, CDR1 MNHNS and CDR2 SASEGT. The CDR3 DNA follows: TGTGCCAGCAGTGAAAAGGGAAAATATGAAAAACTGTTTTTT. It is translated as CASSEKGKYEKLFF.

This clone was recorded only once. V is TRBV5-1 and J is TRBJ2-5; 11 nucleotides align to TRBD1. CDR1 SGHRS and CDR2 YFSETQ come from the germline V gene. CDR3 size: 17 residues. J was trimmed by 0 bases and V by 4 bases; bases with no gene match: 8. This chain's CDR3 is CASSTGQGAIYQETQYF. The CDR3 region has the DNA TGCGCCAGCAGCACTGGACAGGGGGCGATTTACCAAGAGACCCAGTACTTC.

This rearrangement joins TRBV25-1 to TRBJ2-4, with 9 bases fitting TRBD1. V was clipped by 1 base and J by 8 bases; unmatched bases: 6. Germline V gives CDR1 MGHDK, CDR2 SYGVNS. The CDR3 consists of 15 residues. CDR3 sequence (DNA): TGTGCCAGCAGTGAATCACAGGGGGCGGGGGACATTCAGTACTTC. Protein: CASSESQGAGDIQYF.

The chain uses TRBV2 and TRBJ2-5, with a weak D call TRBD2 (6 bases). Trimming removed 7 bases at V and 2 bases at J, with 14 bases between. CDR3 size: 14 residues. The germline V gene encodes CDR1 SNHLY and CDR2 FYNNEI. The CDR3 nucleotides are TGTGCCAGCAAGGGGCGGGACCATCAAGAGACCCAGTACTTC. Its protein product is CASKGRDHQETQYF.

The chain uses TRBV7-9 and TRBJ1-2, with TRBD1 matching over 9 bases. Germline CDR1 and CDR2: SEHNR and FQNEAQ (reference sequence). This CDR3 is 15 amino acids long. The V segment lost 5 bases and the J segment 1 base; nucleotides outside the gene matches: 5. The CDR3 region has the DNA TGTGCCAGCAGCACCAGACAGGGGGATAACTATGGCTACACCTTC. This gives the protein CASSTRQGDNYGYTF. Full variable domain (remainder filled in from reference TRBV7-9 and TRBJ1-2): DTGVSQNPRHKITKRGQNVTFRCDPISEHNRLYWYRQTLGQGPEFLTYFQNEAQLEKSRLLSDRFSAERPKGSFSTLEIQRTEQGDSAMYLCASSTRQGDNYGYTFGSGTRLTVV.

V and J are TRBV19 and TRBJ2-1; D gene ambiguous. Germline CDR1 and CDR2: LNHDA and SQIVND (reference sequence). Trimming stripped 5 bases from V and 5 bases from J, with 10 bases between. This CDR3 is built from 13 residues. CDR3 loop: CASSVSRHNEQFF. The CDR3 DNA is TGTGCCAGTAGTGTTAGCCGACACAATGAGCAGTTCTTC.

The chain recombines TRBV19 with TRBJ2-7; 8 nucleotides line up with TRBD2. The CDR3 loop spans 15 amino acids. Per the germline V gene, CDR1 is LNHDA and CDR2 is SQIVND (reference sequence). Trimming took 2 bases from V and 3 from J; bases not matched to a gene: 6. The CDR3 sequence is CASSIRGGAFYEQYF. The CDR3 nucleotides are TGTGCCAGTAGTATACGGGGGGGAGCTTTCTACGAGCAGTACTTC.

The chain combines TRBV6-5 with TRBJ2-3, with D unresolved. The CDR3 spans 12 residues. Germline V gene data show CDR1 as MNHEY and CDR2 as SVGAGI. Trimming removed 5 bases at V and 6 bases at J, with 9 bases between. The chain's CDR3 is CASSQRWDTQYF. CDR3 nucleotide sequence: TGTGCCAGCAGTCAAAGATGGGATACGCAGTATTTT.